This paragraph covers one T cell receptor beta chain sequence. The CDR3 length is 15 residues. Germline V CDR1 and CDR2: SNHLY, FYNNEI. V lost 0 bases, J lost 0 bases, and 8 bases lay in between. This sample is drawn from a study of early T cells in non-severe SARS-CoV-2 infection. Attachment of unique molecular identifiers was made to individual cDNA molecules. TCRdb called the 5' RACE reads again in MiXCR, with one record for every CDR3 protein. The sample yields roughly 43,000 distinct CDR3 sequences, approximately 5.9% seen once. The V and J genes are TRBV2 and TRBJ2-5; D is ambiguous. The sequencing used whole blood, collected at baseline. The sequence derives from an adult who was a healthcare worker with PCR-confirmed SARS-CoV-2 infection or an uninfected control (not recorded which). The CDR3 loop is CASSEAGINQETQYF. CDR3 sequence (DNA): TGTGCCAGCAGTGAAGCAGGGATTAACCAAGAGACCCAGTACTTC. Looking up the rest from reference TRBV2 and TRBJ2-5 gives the full variable domain: EPEVTQTPSHQVTQMGQEVILRCVPISNHLYFYWYRQILGQKVEFLVSFYNNEISEKSEIFDDQFSVERPDGSNFTLKIRSTKLEDSAMYFCASSEAGINQETQYFGPGTRLLVL.